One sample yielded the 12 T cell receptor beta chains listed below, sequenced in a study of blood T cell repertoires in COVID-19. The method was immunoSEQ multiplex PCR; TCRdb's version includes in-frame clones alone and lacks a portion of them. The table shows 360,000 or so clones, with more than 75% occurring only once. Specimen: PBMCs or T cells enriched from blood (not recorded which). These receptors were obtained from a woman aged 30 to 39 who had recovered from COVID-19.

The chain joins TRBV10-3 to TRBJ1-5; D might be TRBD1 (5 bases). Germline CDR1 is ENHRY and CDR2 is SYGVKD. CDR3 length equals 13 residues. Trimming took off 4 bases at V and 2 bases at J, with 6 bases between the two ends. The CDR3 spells CAISGGGNQPQHF. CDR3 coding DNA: TGTGCCATCAGTGGGGGGGGCAATCAGCCCCAGCATTTT.

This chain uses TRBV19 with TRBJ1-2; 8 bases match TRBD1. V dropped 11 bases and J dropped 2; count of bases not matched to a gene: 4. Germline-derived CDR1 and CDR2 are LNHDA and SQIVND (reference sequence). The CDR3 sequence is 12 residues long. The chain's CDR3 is CASRTGNYGYTF. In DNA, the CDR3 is TGTGCCTCCCGGACAGGGAACTATGGCTACACCTTC.

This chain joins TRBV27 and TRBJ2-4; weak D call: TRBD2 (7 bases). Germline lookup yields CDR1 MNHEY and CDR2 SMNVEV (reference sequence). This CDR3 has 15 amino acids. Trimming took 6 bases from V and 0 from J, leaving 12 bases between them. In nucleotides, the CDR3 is TGTGCCAGCAGCTCGGGGGGCTTAGCCAAAAACATTCAGTACTTC. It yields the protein CASSSGGLAKNIQYF.

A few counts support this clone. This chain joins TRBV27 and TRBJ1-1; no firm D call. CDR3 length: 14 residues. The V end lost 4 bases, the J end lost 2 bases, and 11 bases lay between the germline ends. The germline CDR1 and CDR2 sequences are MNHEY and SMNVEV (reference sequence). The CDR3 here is CASSSPLRNTEAFF. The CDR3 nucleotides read TGTGCCAGCAGTTCCCCTCTGAGAAACACTGAAGCTTTCTTT.

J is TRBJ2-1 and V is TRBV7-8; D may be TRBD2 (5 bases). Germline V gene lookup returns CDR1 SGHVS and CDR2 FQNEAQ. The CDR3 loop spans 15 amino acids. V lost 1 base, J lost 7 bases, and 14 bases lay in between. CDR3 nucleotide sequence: TGTGCCAGCAGCTTAGTCTCGAGGGTGGGGAATGAGCAGTTCTTC. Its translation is CASSLVSRVGNEQFF.

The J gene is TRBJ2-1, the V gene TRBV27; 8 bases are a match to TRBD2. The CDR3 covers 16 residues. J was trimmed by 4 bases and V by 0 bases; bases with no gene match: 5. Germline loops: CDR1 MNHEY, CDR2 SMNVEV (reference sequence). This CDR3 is CASSLSISGVYNEQFF. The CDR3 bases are TGTGCCAGCAGTTTATCGATTAGCGGGGTTTACAATGAGCAGTTCTTC.

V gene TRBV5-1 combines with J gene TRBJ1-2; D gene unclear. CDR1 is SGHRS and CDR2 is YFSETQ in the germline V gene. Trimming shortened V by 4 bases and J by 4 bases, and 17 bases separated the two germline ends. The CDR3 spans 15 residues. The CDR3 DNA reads TGCGCCAGCAGCCCGACTTCGACGGATACCTATGGCTACACCTTC. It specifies CASSPTSTDTYGYTF.

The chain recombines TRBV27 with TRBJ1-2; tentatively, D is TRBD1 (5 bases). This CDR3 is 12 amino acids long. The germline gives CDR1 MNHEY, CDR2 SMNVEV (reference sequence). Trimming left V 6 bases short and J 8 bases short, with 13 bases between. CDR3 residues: CASSAQGGGYTF. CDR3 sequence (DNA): TGTGCCAGCAGCGCCCAGGGTGGCGGCTACACCTTC.

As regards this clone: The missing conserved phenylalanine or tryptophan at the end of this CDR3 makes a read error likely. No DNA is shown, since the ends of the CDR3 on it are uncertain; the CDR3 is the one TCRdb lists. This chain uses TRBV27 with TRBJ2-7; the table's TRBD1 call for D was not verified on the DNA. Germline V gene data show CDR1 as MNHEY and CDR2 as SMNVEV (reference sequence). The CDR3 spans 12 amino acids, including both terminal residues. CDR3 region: CASSSRDRIYAP.

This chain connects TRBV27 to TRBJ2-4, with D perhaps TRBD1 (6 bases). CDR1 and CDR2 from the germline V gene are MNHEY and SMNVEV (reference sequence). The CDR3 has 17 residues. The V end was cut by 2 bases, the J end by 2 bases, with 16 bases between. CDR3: CASSLMGAAGTKNIQYF. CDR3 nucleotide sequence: TGTGCCAGCAGTTTAATGGGGGCCGCAGGTACCAAAAACATTCAGTACTTC.

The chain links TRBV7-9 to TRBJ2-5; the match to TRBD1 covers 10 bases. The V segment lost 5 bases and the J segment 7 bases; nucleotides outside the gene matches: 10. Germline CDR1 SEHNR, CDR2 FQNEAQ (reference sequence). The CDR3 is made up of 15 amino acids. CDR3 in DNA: TGTGCCAGCAGCGGCCGGACAGGGGGTCTGGCGACCCAGTACTTC. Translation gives CASSGRTGGLATQYF.

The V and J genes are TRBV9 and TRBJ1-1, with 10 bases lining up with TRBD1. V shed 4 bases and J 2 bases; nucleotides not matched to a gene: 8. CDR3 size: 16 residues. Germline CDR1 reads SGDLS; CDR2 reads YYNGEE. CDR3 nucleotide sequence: TGTGCCAGCAGCCCCCGACAGGGGGCGGTAAACACTGAAGCTTTCTTT. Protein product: CASSPRQGAVNTEAFF.